This T cell receptor beta chain was retrieved from a study of T cells in Graves' hyperthyroidism and ophthalmopathy. Study-wide results and caveats: Blood also held most thyroid clonotypes expanded beyond 0.001. The model predicted ophthalmopathy a median 6.5 months before onset.

Diagnosing involved the use of clinical symptoms, serum thyroxine and TRAb, thyroid ultrasound and orbital computed tomography. Amplified TCR beta CDR3 regions came from RNA transcripts. Primed by the HTBI set, a first-round RT-PCR was run on the TCR CDR3. Each CDR3 protein is one row after TCRdb ran MiXCR on the multiplex PCR reads. This sample has about 500,000 distinct CDR3 sequences, with 35% to 50% found just once. Turning to this clonotype: The antigen is undetermined.

The material sequenced was peripheral blood or thyroid tissue (not recorded which). The sequence came from an adult woman with Graves' disease, either hyperthyroidism or ophthalmopathy (not recorded which).

The CDR3 DNA is TGTGCCAGCAGTATACATAGCGGGAACAATGAGCAGTTCTTC. Translation: CASSIHSGNNEQFF. The chain is built from TRBV12-3 or TRBV12-4 and TRBJ2-1; 8 bases fit TRBD2. V shed 5 bases, J shed 5 bases, and the junction held 5 bases outside the gene matches. The CDR3 has 14 residues.